The subject of this entry is one TCR beta chain. In germline, CDR1 is LGHDT, CDR2 YNNKEL (reference sequence). CDR3 size: 16 residues. Trimming pared 2 bases from V and 0 bases from J, leaving 13 bases between. This table comes from immunoSEQ multiplex PCR, and its TCRdb copy is limited to in-frame clones, with some not included. Here the sample spans some 520,000 clones, about 91% being singletons. The sample originates from a study of blood T cell repertoires in COVID-19. On the study more broadly: PBMCs, B-cell-depleted T cells, or T cells provided the cDNA or gDNA that made up the material.

Patients from Seattle were sampled longitudinally, starting during active infection. This sequence originates from a man younger than 35 with COVID-19, enrolled during active disease. Sequenced input: peripheral blood. The chain is built from TRBV3-1 (or the pseudogene TRBV3-2) and TRBJ1-2; D is ambiguous. DNA of the CDR3: TGTGCCAGCAGCCAACTTAGGGCGGGAGCTAACTATGGCTACACCTTC. Protein sequence: CASSQLRAGANYGYTF.